These 27 T cell receptor beta chains were all obtained from the same sample, sequenced in a study of cytomegalovirus exposure and HLA in healthy donors. The PCR had 60 Vbeta and 13 Jbeta primers. Here immunoSEQ multiplex PCR was the method, and the copy in TCRdb shows in-frame clones only, minus some. The top ten clones hold 15% to 20% of a sample with over 90,000 clones, roughly 76% of them seen once. The sequenced sample was PBMCs. The origin of the receptors is a woman aged 55-69 years in good health and CMV-seropositive.

This clone was observed once. CDR3 amino acids: CASSPGLGRRGELFF. The CDR3 DNA sequence: TGTGCCAGCAGTCCGGGACTAGGGCGTAGGGGGGAGCTGTTTTTT. The chain joins TRBV6-1 to TRBJ2-2; 8 nucleotides line up with TRBD2. The length of the CDR3 is 15 residues. Germline loops: CDR1 MNHNS, CDR2 SASEGT. V shed 5 bases and J 8 bases; nucleotides not matched to a gene: 10.

The rearrangement uses TRBV11-2 and TRBJ2-7; 9 nucleotides agree with TRBD1. The CDR3 has 15 residues. The junction had 7 bases not matched to a gene; V was cut back by 3 bases and J by 4 bases. The germline gives CDR1 SGHAT, CDR2 FQNNGV. This chain's CDR3 is CASSLAQGTGYEQYF. CDR3 coding DNA: TGTGCCAGCAGCTTGGCCCAGGGGACAGGGTACGAGCAGTACTTC. The complete variable domain, with remaining parts taken from reference TRBV11-2 and TRBJ2-7, reads EAGVAQSPRYKIIEKRQSVAFWCNPISGHATLYWYQQILGQGPKLLIQFQNNGVVDDSQLPKDRFSAERLKGVDSTLKIQPAKLEDSAVYLCASSLAQGTGYEQYFGPGTRLTVT.

This clone has just one count. The chain combines TRBV30 with TRBJ1-2; D is unresolved. Trimming removed 4 bases from V and 8 bases from J, with 23 bases in between. The germline gives CDR1 GTSNPN, CDR2 SVGIG (reference sequence). The CDR3 runs 15 residues. The CDR3 loop is CAWTTSVRAGKGYTF. The CDR3 coding sequence is TGTGCCTGGACGACCTCGGTAAGGGCGGGAAAAGGCTACACCTTC.

The chain combines TRBV25-1 with TRBJ1-6; D ambiguous. This CDR3 spans 15 amino acids. CDR1 and CDR2 (germline): MGHDK, SYGVNS. V lost 2 bases and J lost 2, with 7 bases in between. The chain's CDR3 is CASSEEGPYNSPLHF. CDR3 in DNA: TGTGCCAGCAGTGAAGAGGGCCCCTATAATTCACCCCTCCACTTT.

CDR3 nucleotide sequence: TGTGCCAGCAGTTTAACTAGGAGCACAGATACGCAGTATTTT. Amino acid sequence: CASSLTRSTDTQYF. The chain carries TRBV28 and TRBJ2-3; possibly TRBD2 for D (5 bases). The CDR3 loop spans 14 amino acids. The germline CDR1 and CDR2 sequences are MDHEN and SYDVKM. V was trimmed by 2 bases and J by 0 bases, leaving 6 bases between them.

This chain connects TRBV2 to TRBJ2-3; 8 nucleotides align to TRBD1. The germline gives CDR1 SNHLY, CDR2 FYNNEI. This CDR3 region has 15 residues. The V segment lost 3 bases and the J segment 2 bases; nucleotides outside the gene matches: 4. CDR3 amino acids: CASSDAGGTTDTQYF. As DNA, the CDR3 is TGTGCCAGCAGTGACGCAGGGGGCACCACAGATACGCAGTATTTT.

V gene TRBV9 combines with J gene TRBJ1-4; perhaps TRBD1 as D (6 bases). Germline loops: CDR1 SGDLS, CDR2 YYNGEE. V was shortened by 3 bases and J by 7 bases, with 19 bases between the two germline ends. This CDR3 region has 16 residues. CDR3 loop: CASSGRVGDIAEKLFF. Here the CDR3 DNA reads TGTGCCAGCAGCGGCAGGGTGGGGGACATCGCTGAAAAACTGTTTTTT. The variable domain in full, with the rest retrieved from reference TRBV9 and TRBJ1-4, is DSGVTQTPKHLITATGQRVTLRCSPRSGDLSVYWYQQSLDQGLQFLIQYYNGEERAKGNILERFSAQQFPDLHSELNLSSLELGDSALYFCASSGRVGDIAEKLFFGSGTQLSVL.

This clone has more than one count but fewer than ten. The genes are TRBV5-1 and TRBJ1-1; possibly TRBD1 for D (5 bases). Germline V CDR1 and CDR2: SGHRS, YFSETQ. The germline V and J ends were trimmed by 3 bases and 5 bases, with 14 bases remaining between them. The CDR3 runs 14 residues. CDR3 coding DNA: TGCGCCAGCAGCTCCTACAGACAGAGTACTGAAGCTTTCTTT. Translating it yields CASSSYRQSTEAFF. The full variable domain, its missing parts supplied by reference TRBV5-1 and TRBJ1-1, is KAGVTQTPRYLIKTRGQQVTLSCSPISGHRSVSWYQQTPGQGLQFLFEYFSETQRNKGNFPGRFSGRQFSNSRSEMNVSTLELGDSALYLCASSSYRQSTEAFFGQGTRLTVV.

V gene TRBV27 combines with J gene TRBJ2-1; 8 bases are shared with TRBD2. V lost 5 bases and J lost 4; bases outside the gene matches: 7. CDR3 size: 15 residues. Germline assignment: CDR1 MNHEY and CDR2 SMNVEV (reference sequence). CDR3: CASSKSGGPYNEQFF. The CDR3, as DNA: TGTGCCAGCAGTAAGTCGGGAGGGCCGTACAATGAGCAGTTCTTC.

The genes are TRBV9 and TRBJ2-7, with a tentative D call TRBD2 (6 bases). The CDR3 sequence is 13 residues long. The V gene's germline CDR1 is SGDLS and CDR2 YYNGEE. Trimming shortened V by 7 bases and J by 5 bases, and 16 bases separated the two germline ends. CDR3: CASAVGGYDEQYF. In nucleotides, the CDR3 is TGTGCCAGCGCCGTTGGAGGGTACGACGAGCAGTACTTC.

The chain couples TRBV28 to TRBJ1-2; D perhaps matches TRBD1 (5 bases). The CDR3 covers 14 residues. V was shortened by 5 bases and J by 10 bases, with 20 bases between the two germline ends. The germline V gene encodes CDR1 MDHEN and CDR2 SYDVKM. CDR3 sequence: CASSPGGSFGNYTF. The DNA for the CDR3 is TGTGCCAGCAGTCCCGGGGGGAGTTTTGGGAACTACACCTTC.

The chain employs TRBV5-1 and TRBJ2-7; a weak D match, TRBD1 (6 bases). Germline V CDR1 and CDR2: SGHRS, YFSETQ. V was cut by 4 bases and J by 7 bases, with 15 bases left in between. This CDR3 has 13 residues. DNA for the CDR3: TGCGCCAGCAGCGGGTCAGGGGTGTGGGAGCAGTACTTC. Translation gives CASSGSGVWEQYF.

The CDR3 DNA reads as TGTGCCAGCAGTTACGACAGGACGTCGACCCAGTACTTC. Translating gives CASSYDRTSTQYF. The rearrangement links TRBV6-5 to TRBJ2-5; D is possibly TRBD1 (6 bases). V was cut by 2 bases and J by 7 bases, with 11 bases left in between. The CDR3 is made up of 13 amino acids. Per germline, CDR1 MNHEY and CDR2 SVGAGI.

The chain couples TRBV10-3 to TRBJ2-1, with 9 positions matching TRBD1. The CDR3 totals 13 residues. CDR1 is ENHRY and CDR2 is SYGVKD in the germline V gene. J was trimmed by 5 bases and V by 8 bases; bases with no gene match: 4. The CDR3 is CAIAQGANNEQFF. The CDR3 DNA follows: TGTGCCATCGCACAGGGGGCAAACAATGAGCAGTTCTTC.

The CDR3 coding sequence is TGTGCCAGCTCACCACCAAGCAGGGATTTTGAAGCTTTCTTT. Translation: CASSPPSRDFEAFF. The chain combines TRBV18 with TRBJ1-1; possible D gene TRBD1, 5 bases. Per germline, CDR1 KGHSH and CDR2 LQKENI. The CDR3 has 14 residues. Trimming pared 0 bases from V and 7 bases from J, leaving 12 bases between. The full variable domain, in which reference TRBV18 and TRBJ1-1 provide the parts outside the CDR3, is NAGVMQNPRHLVRRRGQEARLRCSPMKGHSHVYWYRQLPEEGLKFMVYLQKENIIDESGMPKERFSAEFPKEGPSILRIQQVVRGDSAAYFCASSPPSRDFEAFFGQGTRLTVV.

This chain uses TRBV4-1 with TRBJ2-1; D perhaps matches TRBD1 (6 bases). This CDR3 is built from 16 residues. In germline, CDR1 is MGHRA, CDR2 YSYEKL. With 4 bases removed from V and 7 bases from J, the gap between germline ends came to 20 bases. Written as DNA, the CDR3 is TGCGCCAGCAGCCCGAGGACAAGCGGACAGAATAATGAGCAGTTCTTC. It translates to CASSPRTSGQNNEQFF.

The DNA of the CDR3 is TGTGCCAGCAGTTTATTTGGTGTGGCCAGTTCTAACTATGGCTACACCTTC. Its translation is CASSLFGVASSNYGYTF. The rearrangement links TRBV28 to TRBJ1-2; no clear D gene. Germline V gene lookup returns CDR1 MDHEN and CDR2 SYDVKM. The CDR3 consists of 17 residues. The germline V and J ends were trimmed by 1 base and 0 bases, with 15 bases remaining between them.

The genes are TRBV2 and TRBJ2-7; weak D call: TRBD1 (6 bases). Trimming removed 4 bases at V and 0 bases at J, with 10 bases between. The germline gives CDR1 SNHLY, CDR2 FYNNEI. This CDR3 has 14 residues. The CDR3: CASSGGRVSYEQYF. CDR3 bases: TGTGCCAGCAGTGGGGGGCGAGTCTCCTACGAGCAGTACTTC.

V and J are TRBV6-1 and TRBJ1-2; the D gene is possibly TRBD1 (5 bases). V lost 6 bases and J 1 base, leaving 9 bases between the germline ends. The CDR3 runs to 13 residues. From germline, CDR1 is MNHNS and CDR2 SASEGT. The CDR3 nucleotides read TGTGCCAGCAGCTTCCAGGGTAACTATGGCTACACCTTC. Translated, it gives CASSFQGNYGYTF.

This chain connects TRBV28 to TRBJ1-1, with a possible D match to TRBD1 (6 bases). The CDR3 loop spans 14 amino acids. Trimming took off 7 bases at V and 11 bases at J, with 23 bases between the two ends. Germline CDR1 is MDHEN and CDR2 is SYDVKM. CDR3 nucleotides: TGTGCCAGCACCTCGGGTGGGGGCGCTAGGAAGGCTTTCTTT. Protein: CASTSGGGARKAFF.

The J gene is TRBJ1-4, the V gene TRBV4-1, with TRBD1 matching over 7 bases. Germline V CDR1 and CDR2: MGHRA, YSYEKL. This CDR3 region has 16 residues. Germline trimming cut 3 bases from V and 3 bases from J; bases unmatched to any gene: 7. In DNA, the CDR3 is TGCGCCAGCAGCCACCGCGACAGGGCTCCTAATGAAAAACTGTTTTTT. Encoded protein: CASSHRDRAPNEKLFF.

This chain joins TRBV19 and TRBJ1-5, with TRBD1 as a possible D gene (6 bases). The CDR3 runs to 15 residues. Trimming stripped 4 bases from V and 3 bases from J, with 13 bases between. Germline V gene data show CDR1 as LNHDA and CDR2 as SQIVND (reference sequence). The CDR3 sequence is CASSTTGRYNQPQHF. The CDR3 DNA reads TGTGCCAGTAGTACTACAGGGCGGTACAATCAGCCCCAGCATTTT.

The chain combines TRBV30 with TRBJ2-2; 10 nucleotides line up with TRBD2. The J segment lost 6 bases and the V segment lost 0 bases, leaving 7 bases of the junction unmatched. Germline V gives CDR1 GTSNPN, CDR2 SVGIG (reference sequence). CDR3 length: 16 residues. The CDR3 DNA sequence: TGTGCCTGGAGTGTAGTAATGGGACTAGCGTCCGGGGAGCTGTTTTTT. This sequence encodes CAWSVVMGLASGELFF.

This clone showed up just once. The genes are TRBV7-9 and TRBJ2-1; 7 bases agree with TRBD2. V lost 4 bases to trimming and J lost 8 bases; unmatched junction nucleotides: 8. This CDR3 is built from 14 residues. Germline CDR1 SEHNR, CDR2 FQNEAQ (reference sequence). CDR3 sequence reads: CASSSWTSGDEQFF. The CDR3 region has the DNA TGTGCCAGCAGCTCATGGACTAGTGGAGATGAGCAGTTCTTC.

V is TRBV27 and J is TRBJ1-1, with a weak D call TRBD1 (5 bases). The CDR3 consists of 14 residues. CDR1 and CDR2 from the germline V gene are MNHEY and SMNVEV (reference sequence). V was trimmed by 5 bases and J by 2 bases, leaving 12 bases between them. The CDR3 bases are TGTGCCAGCAGTCCACAGGTGCTTAACACTGAAGCTTTCTTT. It translates to CASSPQVLNTEAFF.

This rearrangement joins TRBV7-9 to TRBJ1-4; 9 positions match TRBD1. CDR3 length: 14 residues. The V segment lost 3 bases and the J segment 10 bases; nucleotides outside the gene matches: 6. Germline V gene lookup returns CDR1 SEHNR and CDR2 FQNEAQ (reference sequence). The CDR3 DNA reads as TGTGCCAGCAGCTTGGACAGGGGAAAGACAAAACTGTTTTTT. Translation: CASSLDRGKTKLFF.

V gene TRBV27 combines with J gene TRBJ1-2, with 9 bases that match TRBD1. Germline V gene sequence: CDR1 MNHEY, CDR2 SMNVEV (reference sequence). The junction had 8 bases not matched to a gene; V was cut back by 5 bases and J by 4 bases. The CDR3 length is 15 residues. The CDR3, as DNA: TGTGCCAGCAGTCGGCGGGACAGGGCCGGCTATGGCTACACCTTC. Encoded protein: CASSRRDRAGYGYTF.